This is a list of T cell receptor beta chains from one sample in a study of T-cell memory formation after mild COVID-19. TCRdb called the 5' RACE reads again in MiXCR, with one record for every CDR3 protein. The sample records 290,000 or so distinct CDR3 sequences, approximately 19% being singletons. What was sequenced was PBMCs or a T cell subset sorted from them (not recorded which). Receptors were obtained from a young man who had mild COVID-19 (a few samples of this study predate the infection). Cell type and time point are not known. Both conserved end residues are part of each CDR3. D genes are given only for firm matches. The listing skips clone size in some rows; elsewhere it reads once, few, many or a size class.

J gene | clone size | D gene | V gene | CDR3 DNA | CDR3 protein
TRBJ2-3 | few | TRBD2 | TRBV7-3 | TGTGCCAGCAGGCAGTGGACTAGCGGGGGCGCTAGCACAGATACGCAGTATTTT | CASRQWTSGGASTDTQYF
TRBJ1-5 | . | . | TRBV20-1 | TGCAGTGTCGCCGCTAACCGGGACACCCGGCTGAAGACCCAGCATTTT | CSVAANRDTRLKTQHF
TRBJ2-5 | few | TRBD2 | TRBV7-2 | TGTGCCAGCAGCCCCGGGGCGGGGGGTTGGACCCAGTACTTC | CASSPGAGGWTQYF
TRBJ1-4 | . | . | TRBV30 | TGTGCCTGTCACCGGTCGGGCAGCCGGGAAAAACTGTTTTTT | CACHRSGSREKLFF
TRBJ2-2 | . | TRBD2 | TRBV7-3 | TGTGCCAGCAGCTCTCCCCTAGCGGGGGCCCCGGGCGGGGAGCTGTTTTTT | CASSSPLAGAPGGELFF
TRBJ1-3 | . | . | TRBV10-3 | TGTGCCATCAGTGAGTCAACCGCTGGAAACACCATATATTTT | CAISESTAGNTIYF
TRBJ2-3 | many | . | TRBV6-6 | TGTGCCACGGGGATAGATACGCAGTATTTT | CATGIDTQYF
TRBJ1-2 | . | . | TRBV19 | TGTGCCAGTACGAACTTTAACTATGGCTACACCTTC | CASTNFNYGYTF
TRBJ2-7 | . | . | TRBV29-1 | TGCAGCGTATTTACGGGTTCCTACGAGCAGTACTTC | CSVFTGSYEQYF
TRBJ2-7 | few | TRBD1 | TRBV5-6 | TGTGCCAGCAGCCTAGACAGGGGTCGGACCTACGAGCAGTACTTC | CASSLDRGRTYEQYF
TRBJ1-6 | few | . | TRBV12-3/TRBV12-4 | TGTGCCAGCAGCCGCGGGTCGTATAATTCACCCCTCCACTTT | CASSRGSYNSPLHF
TRBJ1-5 | few | . | TRBV19 | TGTGCCAGTATGGAGTTCTTTAGCAATCAGCCCCAGCATTTT | CASMEFFSNQPQHF
TRBJ2-5 | few | . | TRBV4-1 | TGCGCCAGCAGCCTGATCTTTCAAGAGACCCAGTACTTC | CASSLIFQETQYF
TRBJ1-1 | . | TRBD1 | TRBV27 | TGTGCCAGCAGTTCTCGGACAGGGGGCACTGAAGCTTTCTTT | CASSSRTGGTEAFF
TRBJ2-7 | . | . | TRBV7-2 | TGTGCCAGCAGCTTAGGTGGGAGCCACTACGAGCAGTACTTC | CASSLGGSHYEQYF
TRBJ1-1 | few | . | TRBV4-3 | TGCGCCAGCAGCCAAGAAGTACAGGGAAGAGAAGCTTTCTTT | CASSQEVQGREAFF
TRBJ2-3 | few | . | TRBV5-5 | TGTGCCAGCAGCTCGGAAGGGGACGGGTTCACAGATACGCAGTATTTT | CASSSEGDGFTDTQYF
TRBJ2-2 | few | . | TRBV7-2 | TGTGCCAGCAGCTTAAGAGGCAGGGTGGCCGGGGAGCTGTTTTTT | CASSLRGRVAGELFF
TRBJ1-2 | . | TRBD1 | TRBV7-2 | TGTGCCAGCACCCCGGACAGGGGAATTCGTGGCTACACCTTC | CASTPDRGIRGYTF
TRBJ2-3 | . | . | TRBV5-1 | TGCGCCAGCAGCTTGCTCCCTACAACCACTACAGATACGCAGTATTTT | CASSLLPTTTTDTQYF
TRBJ1-1 | few | . | TRBV7-2 | TGTGCCAGCAGCTATTTTGAGGAAACTGAAGCTTTCTTT | CASSYFEETEAFF
TRBJ1-2 | few | . | TRBV7-9 | TGTGCCAGCAGCCAGTCCGGGACGCTCGGCTACACCTTC | CASSQSGTLGYTF
TRBJ2-3 | few | . | TRBV7-2 | TGTGCCAGCAGCTTAGCGCAGGGCCCGGGGACAGATACGCAGTATTTT | CASSLAQGPGTDTQYF
TRBJ2-6 | few | . | TRBV5-1 | TGCGCCAGCAGCGCGCAGGCCTCAGGGGCCAACGTCCTGACTTTC | CASSAQASGANVLTF
TRBJ1-2 | . | . | TRBV6-6 | TGTGCCAGCAGACTGAGACAGGATCTGGCTCGCTACACCTTC | CASRLRQDLARYTF
TRBJ2-1 | . | . | TRBV11-2 | TGTGCCAGCAGCTTATCTACACCTGAGCAGTTCTTC | CASSLSTPEQFF
TRBJ1-2 | few | . | TRBV28 | TGTGCCAGCAGTTCGTTCAGCGAAGCTAACTATGGCTACACCTTC | CASSSFSEANYGYTF
TRBJ2-3 | . | . | TRBV7-2 | TGTGCCAGCAGCTTAAGTGGGGCCCGGGCAGATACGCAGTATTTT | CASSLSGARADTQYF
TRBJ2-5 | few | . | TRBV4-3 | TGCGCCAGCAGCCAAGATCTGGTGTCCTTCCAAGAGACCCAGTACTTC | CASSQDLVSFQETQYF
TRBJ2-6 | . | . | TRBV6-2/TRBV6-3 | TGTGCCAGCAGTTACGGGCAGTCAAGTTCCGTCCTGACTTTC | CASSYGQSSSVLTF
TRBJ2-1 | few | . | TRBV27 | TGTGCCAGCAGTTTCGGGGCTGAGCAGTTCTTC | CASSFGAEQFF